These T cell receptor beta chains were read from a single sample in a study of T cell responses to AZD1222 COVID-19 vaccine. Clones were sequenced by immunoSEQ multiplex PCR, and TCRdb holds only the in-frame ones, with some missing. The sample holds about 110,000 clones; nearly 90% are singletons and the top ten take about 5%. The material sequenced was peripheral blood, taken 28 days after the second AZD1222 dose. The receptors were gathered from an adult who received the AZD1222 COVID-19 vaccine. The CDR3 runs from the conserved cysteine through the conserved F or W. A D gene is named only where the DNA matches it firmly. For some rows the clone size is stated as once, few or many, or as a class when expanded; others skip it.

D	V	size	J	CDR3	DNA
TRBD1	TRBV9	-	TRBJ2-7	CASSVGDRGYEQYF	TGTGCCAGCAGCGTAGGAGACAGGGGCTACGAGCAGTACTTC
-	TRBV18	-	TRBJ1-2	CASSPPSGVGNGYTF	TGTGCCAGCTCACCACCGTCGGGGGTAGGAAATGGCTACACCTTC
TRBD2	TRBV24-1	-	TRBJ2-3	CATSDVRGGGTDTQYF	TGTGCCACCAGTGACGTGCGGGGGGGCGGCACAGATACGCAGTATTTT
TRBD1	TRBV6-5	-	TRBJ1-1	CASSYTGTGGSEAFF	TGTGCCAGCAGTTACACCGGGACAGGGGGCTCAGAAGCTTTCTTT
-	TRBV28	-	TRBJ2-7	CASSAPRTAPWGYEQYF	TGTGCCAGCAGTGCCCCTAGAACGGCTCCCTGGGGTTACGAGCAGTACTTC
-	TRBV27	-	TRBJ1-2	CASSPTVNYGYTF	TGTGCCAGCAGCCCGACAGTAAACTATGGCTACACCTTC
TRBD1	TRBV7-8	-	TRBJ2-1	CASSSTGTANNEQFF	TGTGCCAGCAGCTCGACCGGGACAGCTAACAATGAGCAGTTCTTC
-	TRBV3-1/TRBV3-2	-	TRBJ2-5	CASSQVSETQYF	TGTGCCAGCAGCCAAGTTTCTGAGACCCAGTACTTC
-	TRBV9	-	TRBJ2-3	CASSARQGLTDTQYF	TGTGCCAGCAGCGCAAGACAGGGACTCACAGATACGCAGTATTTT
-	TRBV19	-	TRBJ1-1	CASSYPGTTSMNTEAFF	TGTGCCAGTAGTTACCCCGGGACAACTTCAATGAACACTGAAGCTTTCTTT
-	TRBV4-1	once	TRBJ1-6	CASSQGTNSYSPLHF	TGCGCCAGCAGCCAAGGGACCAATTCCTATTCACCCCTCCACTTT
TRBD1	TRBV4-2	-	TRBJ2-7	CASSQGDRAPYEQYF	TGTGCCAGCAGCCAAGGGGACAGAGCTCCCTACGAGCAGTACTTC
-	TRBV6-6	-	TRBJ1-4	CASSHRDGATNEKLFF	TGTGCCAGCAGTCACCGGGACGGTGCAACTAATGAAAAACTGTTTTTT
TRBD2	TRBV9	once	TRBJ2-3	CASSAPASGRTDTQYF	TGTGCCAGCAGCGCCCCGGCCTCCGGGAGGACAGATACGCAGTATTTT
TRBD1	TRBV5-1	-	TRBJ2-1	CASTFQGVNEQFF	TGCGCCAGCACCTTCCAGGGGGTGAATGAGCAGTTCTTC
-	TRBV7-9	medium-sized	TRBJ1-1	CASSPRGTEAFF	TGTGCCAGCAGCCCGAGAGGAACTGAAGCTTTCTTT
-	TRBV24-1	-	TRBJ2-1	CATRRRGQDEQFF	TGTGCCACCAGAAGACGGGGGCAGGATGAGCAGTTCTTC
TRBD1	TRBV30	-	TRBJ1-2	CAWSGEQGGYTF	TGTGCCTGGAGTGGGGAACAGGGGGGCTACACCTTC
-	TRBV24-1	-	TRBJ2-3	CATSDLRGGDRTDTQYF	TGTGCCACCAGTGATTTGAGAGGCGGGGACCGCACAGATACGCAGTATTTT
TRBD2	TRBV28	-	TRBJ2-1	CASIPGGAGGEQFF	TGTGCCAGCATCCCCGGAGGGGCGGGAGGTGAGCAGTTCTTC
-	TRBV18	-	TRBJ2-5	CASSPPTGQRETQYF	TGTGCCAGCTCACCACCTACAGGTCAGCGGGAGACCCAGTACTTC
-	TRBV10-3	-	TRBJ2-2	CAISESVIGELFF	TGTGCCATCAGTGAGTCTGTTATCGGGGAGCTGTTTTTT
-	TRBV4-3	-	TRBJ2-7	CASSQDWGSPYEQYF	TGCGCCAGCAGCCAAGATTGGGGCAGCCCCTACGAGCAGTACTTC
TRBD1	TRBV5-1	-	TRBJ1-1	CASSPGTGRTNTEAFF	TGCGCCAGCAGCCCGGGGACAGGGAGAACGAACACTGAAGCTTTCTTT
-	TRBV27	-	TRBJ1-5	CASSQGVSQPQHF	TGTGCCAGCAGCCAAGGGGTGAGTCAGCCCCAGCATTTT
-	TRBV28	-	TRBJ1-5	CASSLGNQPQHF	TGTGCCAGCAGTTTGGGCAATCAGCCCCAGCATTTT
TRBD1	TRBV18	-	TRBJ2-7	CASSPPGQGVPYEQYF	TGTGCCAGCTCACCACCGGGACAGGGGGTCCCCTACGAGCAGTACTTC
TRBD1	TRBV6-1	once	TRBJ1-2	CASSEGGGSNYGYTF	TGTGCCAGCAGTGAAGGAGGGGGCAGTAACTATGGCTACACCTTC
-	TRBV2	-	TRBJ1-3	CASGVDGPYAIYF	TGTGCCAGCGGGGTGGACGGACCTTACGCCATATATTTT
-	TRBV5-1	-	TRBJ2-7	CASSPLARDNEQYF	TGCGCCAGCAGCCCCTTGGCACGGGACAACGAGCAGTACTTC
TRBD1	TRBV11-2	-	TRBJ1-2	CASSLGTGTYGYTF	TGTGCCAGCAGCTTAGGGACAGGGACCTATGGCTACACCTTC
-	TRBV6-5	-	TRBJ2-7	CASRKGRDATYEQYF	TGTGCCAGCAGAAAGGGGCGGGACGCGACCTACGAGCAGTACTTC
TRBD1	TRBV24-1	-	TRBJ2-2	CATSDMDRARGINTGELFF	TGTGCCACCAGTGATATGGACAGGGCACGAGGCATCAACACCGGGGAGCTGTTTTTT
-	TRBV5-4	-	TRBJ1-4	CASSPTGANEKLFF	TGTGCCAGCAGCCCCACAGGAGCTAATGAAAAACTGTTTTTT
-	TRBV30	-	TRBJ2-5	CAWSPGGTQETQYF	TGTGCCTGGAGTCCGGGGGGCACTCAAGAGACCCAGTACTTC
TRBD1	TRBV2	-	TRBJ1-3	CASSPDRAAGNTIYF	TGTGCCAGCAGCCCAGACAGGGCCGCAGGAAACACCATATATTTT
-	TRBV5-6	-	TRBJ2-3	CASSPRGGGDTQYF	TGTGCCAGCAGCCCCAGGGGGGGCGGAGATACGCAGTATTTT
-	TRBV28	few	TRBJ1-5	CASSGNSNQPQHF	TGTGCCAGCAGCGGAAATAGCAATCAGCCCCAGCATTTT
TRBD1	TRBV4-1	-	TRBJ2-2	CASSQGQGITGELFF	TGCGCCAGCAGCCAAGGACAGGGGATCACCGGGGAGCTGTTTTTT
TRBD1	TRBV30	-	TRBJ2-7	CAWSLGTVYEQYF	TGTGCCTGGTCCTTAGGGACAGTCTACGAGCAGTACTTC
TRBD1	TRBV12-5	-	TRBJ1-4	CASGLWDRGYIDEKLFF	TGTGCTAGTGGTTTGTGGGACAGGGGGTATATTGATGAAAAACTGTTTTTT
TRBD1	TRBV2	-	TRBJ1-1	CASTWTGVMGTEAFF	TGTGCCAGCACGTGGACAGGGGTAATGGGCACTGAAGCTTTCTTT
TRBD1	TRBV5-4	-	TRBJ2-3	CASSSQGAMVAQYF	TGTGCCAGCAGCTCACAGGGGGCTATGGTGGCGCAGTATTTT
-	TRBV6-2/TRBV6-3	-	TRBJ1-5	CASSSLGGDQPQHF	TGTGCCAGCAGTTCTCTTGGGGGCGATCAGCCCCAGCATTTT
TRBD2	TRBV2	-	TRBJ2-7	CASRGLAEQYF	TGTGCCAGCAGGGGACTAGCGGAGCAGTACTTC
-	TRBV12-3/TRBV12-4	-	TRBJ2-5	CASTLDNRETQYF	TGTGCCAGCACCCTTGACAACCGAGAGACCCAGTACTTC
TRBD1	TRBV7-2	-	TRBJ1-2	CASSPDGQVNYGYTF	TGTGCCAGCAGCCCGGATGGACAGGTTAACTATGGCTACACCTTC
TRBD1	TRBV7-3	-	TRBJ2-2	CASSLTGANTGELFF	TGTGCCAGCAGCTTGACAGGGGCGAACACCGGGGAGCTGTTTTTT
-	TRBV2	-	TRBJ1-1	CASSEQSTTEAFF	TGTGCCAGCAGTGAGCAGTCGACCACTGAAGCTTTCTTT
TRBD1	TRBV6-1	-	TRBJ1-5	CASSEEDRGPGSQHF	TGTGCCAGCAGTGAGGAGGACAGGGGGCCTGGGTCCCAGCATTTT
TRBD2	TRBV4-1	-	TRBJ2-5	CASSQGPQRGAQETQYF	TGCGCCAGCAGCCAAGGGCCTCAGCGGGGGGCGCAAGAGACCCAGTACTTC
-	TRBV2	once	TRBJ1-6	CAGTRVNSPLHF	TGTGCCGGCACGCGGGTGAATTCACCCCTCCACTTT